This is a list of T cell receptor beta chains from one sample in a study of cytomegalovirus exposure and HLA in healthy donors. Assay: immunoSEQ multiplex PCR; the TCRdb copy retains only in-frame clones and omits some. The table records 75,000 to 95,000 clones, roughly 67% of them present only once. Sequenced material: PBMCs. The receptors come from a woman aged 50 to 65 in good health and CMV-seropositive. The CDR3 runs from the conserved cysteine through the conserved F or W. The D gene is left open where the match is weak. A row's size may be missing; if present it is once, few, many or a size class.

v_gene: TRBV5-6; d_gene: TRBD2; abundance: once; j_gene: TRBJ2-3; CDR3nt: TGTGCCAGCAGCGGCGGGGGTGGGACAGATACGCAGTATTTT; CDR3aa: CASSGGGGTDTQYF
v_gene: TRBV7-7; d_gene: TRBD2; abundance: NA; j_gene: TRBJ2-1; CDR3nt: TGTGCCAGCAGCCAGGGACTAGCGGGGGGAAGTGAGCAGTTCTTC; CDR3aa: CASSQGLAGGSEQFF
v_gene: TRBV10-3; d_gene: TRBD2; abundance: NA; j_gene: TRBJ2-7; CDR3nt: TGTGCCACCCGGGTGGGGGGGTTCAGTGTCTGGTCATACGAGCAGTACTTC; CDR3aa: CATRVGGFSVWSYEQYF
v_gene: TRBV7-9; d_gene: TRBD1; abundance: NA; j_gene: TRBJ1-1; CDR3nt: TGTGCCAGCAGCTTGGACAGGGAGGCTTTCTTT; CDR3aa: CASSLDREAFF
v_gene: TRBV6-6; d_gene: TRBD1; abundance: NA; j_gene: TRBJ2-7; CDR3nt: TGTGCCAGCAGGCGAGTCGATGGGGGACAGTACTACGAGCAGTACTTC; CDR3aa: CASRRVDGGQYYEQYF
v_gene: TRBV13; d_gene: NA; abundance: few; j_gene: TRBJ1-5; CDR3nt: TGTGCCAGCAGCTCCGGCCGGACAGCCGACGGTCAGCCCCAGCATTTT; CDR3aa: CASSSGRTADGQPQHF
v_gene: TRBV18; d_gene: NA; abundance: few; j_gene: TRBJ1-1; CDR3nt: TGTGCCAGCTCACCAGGGCAGAACACTGAAGCTTTCTTT; CDR3aa: CASSPGQNTEAFF
v_gene: TRBV19; d_gene: NA; abundance: NA; j_gene: TRBJ1-2; CDR3nt: TGTGCCAGTAGTGCCTCTATCGGCTACACCTTC; CDR3aa: CASSASIGYTF
v_gene: TRBV7-2; d_gene: TRBD1; abundance: NA; j_gene: TRBJ1-1; CDR3nt: TGTGCCAGCAGCTTAGCCAGCGACAGGGACGTTGAAGCTTTCTTT; CDR3aa: CASSLASDRDVEAFF
v_gene: TRBV27; d_gene: TRBD1; abundance: NA; j_gene: TRBJ2-5; CDR3nt: TGTGCCAGCAGTTTATCGTGGGGACAGGGACAAGAGACCCAGTACTTC; CDR3aa: CASSLSWGQGQETQYF
v_gene: TRBV5-1; d_gene: NA; abundance: NA; j_gene: TRBJ1-6; CDR3nt: TGCGCCAGCAGCTTGTTAGGGGGTTCCGGTAATTCACCCCTCCACTTT; CDR3aa: CASSLLGGSGNSPLHF
v_gene: TRBV19; d_gene: TRBD1; abundance: NA; j_gene: TRBJ2-7; CDR3nt: TGTGCCAGTAGTATAGTGGGGACAGCCTCCTACGAGCAGTACTTC; CDR3aa: CASSIVGTASYEQYF
v_gene: TRBV6-1; d_gene: NA; abundance: NA; j_gene: TRBJ2-1; CDR3nt: TGTGCCAGCAGTGTACACAGGGCAACGAACAATGAGCAGTTCTTC; CDR3aa: CASSVHRATNNEQFF